A selection of T cell receptor beta chains follows, all from one sample in a study of blood T cell repertoires in COVID-19. Clones were read by immunoSEQ multiplex PCR, and TCRdb kept only the in-frame ones, dropping some. The sample carries around 240,000 clones, 86% recorded once. Sequenced input: peripheral blood. The source of these receptors is a woman in her thirties who had recovered from COVID-19. The CDR3 runs from the conserved cysteine through the conserved F or W. The order of the fields is D gene, V gene, clone size, J gene, CDR3 DNA, CDR3 protein. The D gene is left open where the match is weak. The size field is filled for only some rows; it gives once, few, many or a size class.

.	TRBV5-4	.	TRBJ2-5	TGTGCCAGCAGCTTGGAGAGGATTCAAGAGACCCAGTACTTC	CASSLERIQETQYF
TRBD1	TRBV19	.	TRBJ2-2	TGTGCCAGTAGCCCATCGGACAGGGCGGCCGGGGAGCTGTTTTTT	CASSPSDRAAGELFF
TRBD1	TRBV27	.	TRBJ2-7	TGTGCCAGCAAAAACGGACAGGGCCCCTACGAGCAGTACTTC	CASKNGQGPYEQYF
.	TRBV4-2	many	TRBJ2-7	TGTGCCAGCAGCCAAGATGGGGGGGCCCAATACGAGCAGTACTTC	CASSQDGGAQYEQYF
.	TRBV5-6	.	TRBJ2-7	TGTGCCAGCAGCCACCCAGGAGGGGAGCAGTACTTC	CASSHPGGEQYF
TRBD2	TRBV7-9	few	TRBJ2-2	TGTGCCAGCATCACCGGGACTAGACATACCGGGGAGCTGTTTTTT	CASITGTRHTGELFF
.	TRBV5-5	.	TRBJ1-2	TGTGCCAGCAGCTTGAACGGAGGGGCTAACTATGGCTACACCTTC	CASSLNGGANYGYTF
.	TRBV12-5	.	TRBJ1-6	TGTGCTAGTGGCCCCCCGGGGAGGGGCAGGAATTCACCCCTCCACTTT	CASGPPGRGRNSPLHF
.	TRBV30	.	TRBJ1-2	TGTGCCTGGAACAGAAACCGGCGGGGCACCAACTATGGCTACACCTTC	CAWNRNRRGTNYGYTF
.	TRBV12-3/TRBV12-4	once	TRBJ2-3	TGTGCCAGCAGTTGGGGGCAGGGAAAGTATTTT	CASSWGQGKYF
TRBD1	TRBV7-7	once	TRBJ1-1	TGTGCCAGCAGCCCTCCGGACAGGGGTAAGGCTGAAGCTTTCTTT	CASSPPDRGKAEAFF
TRBD1	TRBV19	.	TRBJ1-5	TGTGCCAGTAGTCCGGACAGGGGCAATCAGCCCCAGCATTTT	CASSPDRGNQPQHF
TRBD1	TRBV6-5	few	TRBJ1-2	TGTGCCAGCAGTAATGACAGGGGAGAGTATGGCTACACCTTC	CASSNDRGEYGYTF
TRBD1	TRBV20-1	.	TRBJ1-2	TGCAGTGCGGGGACAGACTATGGCTACACCTTC	CSAGTDYGYTF
TRBD1	TRBV30	.	TRBJ2-3	TGTGCCTGGAATGTAGGGGGCGCAGATACGCAGTATTTT	CAWNVGGADTQYF
.	TRBV5-1	.	TRBJ1-5	TGCGCCAGCAGCCCTGGACATAGCAATCAGCCCCAGCATTTT	CASSPGHSNQPQHF
.	TRBV2	few	TRBJ1-5	TGTGCCAGCAGTGAGGACAGTTTTCAGCCCCAGCATTTT	CASSEDSFQPQHF
.	TRBV2	.	TRBJ1-1	TGTGCCAGCAGTCTTACTCCTGGAGGGAACACTGAAGCTTTCTTT	CASSLTPGGNTEAFF
TRBD1	TRBV7-6	.	TRBJ2-3	TGTGCCAGCAGCTTATTCCGGGACAGCGAAGCAGATACGCAGTATTTT	CASSLFRDSEADTQYF
.	TRBV4-1	once	TRBJ1-1	TGCGCCAGCAGCCAAGTTAAAATGGTGCGGAGGAACACTGAAGCTTTCTTT	CASSQVKMVRRNTEAFF
.	TRBV11-2	.	TRBJ1-1	TGTGCCAGCAGCGGCAGTACCACTGAAGCTTTCTTT	CASSGSTTEAFF
TRBD1	TRBV6-5	.	TRBJ1-5	TGTGCCAGCTCGACAGGGTCAGATCAGCCCCAGCATTTT	CASSTGSDQPQHF
.	TRBV4-1	.	TRBJ2-3	TGCGCCAGCAGCCAAGAAGGGGCAGATACGCAGTATTTT	CASSQEGADTQYF
TRBD2	TRBV19	.	TRBJ2-3	TGTGCCAGTAGTCAGGGACTAGCGGGGCCCACAGATACGCAGTATTTT	CASSQGLAGPTDTQYF
.	TRBV4-1	.	TRBJ2-3	TGCGCCAGCAGCCAAGTGCGGGATTATACGCAGTATTTT	CASSQVRDYTQYF
TRBD1	TRBV9	.	TRBJ1-1	TGTGCCAGCAGCGCCCCGGGACAGGGGATCGCTGAAGCTTTCTTT	CASSAPGQGIAEAFF
.	TRBV20-1	.	TRBJ2-4	TGCAGTGCTAGTCCCGGTCTCGCCAAAAACATTCAGTACTTC	CSASPGLAKNIQYF
TRBD1	TRBV14	.	TRBJ1-1	TGTGCCAGCAGCCCCAGAGGACAGGGAGTGACTGAAGCTTTCTTT	CASSPRGQGVTEAFF
TRBD1	TRBV3-1/TRBV3-2	.	TRBJ1-6	TGTGCCAGCAGCCAAGGACAGGGGGAGTGGAATTCACCCCTCCACTTT	CASSQGQGEWNSPLHF
.	TRBV3-1/TRBV3-2	.	TRBJ1-4	TGTGCCAGCAGCCAAGATAGGAGGGGCCAGAACGAAAAACTGTTTTTT	CASSQDRRGQNEKLFF
.	TRBV3-1/TRBV3-2	.	TRBJ1-6	TGTGCCAGCAGCCAAGTAACGGGGGGCGTTACCTATAATTCACCCCTCCACTTT	CASSQVTGGVTYNSPLHF
TRBD2	TRBV15	.	TRBJ2-3	TGTGCCACCAGCAGACACCTCAGCGGGGGGGCCGGGGATACGCAGTATTTT	CATSRHLSGGAGDTQYF
TRBD1	TRBV4-3	.	TRBJ2-2	TGCGCCAGCAGCCAAGATAGTACAGGGGGCTATAACACCGGGGAGCTGTTTTTT	CASSQDSTGGYNTGELFF
.	TRBV5-1	.	TRBJ2-2	TGCGCCAGCAGCTTGGCCAGCGAGGTCCCCGGGGAGCTGTTTTTT	CASSLASEVPGELFF
.	TRBV7-9	.	TRBJ2-1	TGTGCCAGCAGCCCCAGGACTAACTTCGACAATGAGCAGTTCTTC	CASSPRTNFDNEQFF
.	TRBV15	.	TRBJ2-1	TGTGCCACCCAAGGAGGCAATGAGCAGTTCTTC	CATQGGNEQFF
.	TRBV5-1	once	TRBJ1-2	TGCGCCAGCAGCTTGGGGACGACAGCTAACTATGGCTACACCTTC	CASSLGTTANYGYTF
.	TRBV15	once	TRBJ2-7	TGTGCCACCAGCAGAGATCGGGACGAGCAGTACTTC	CATSRDRDEQYF
.	TRBV2	few	TRBJ1-4	TGTGCCAGCAGTGTGACAGCGAATAATGAAAAACTGTTTTTT	CASSVTANNEKLFF
TRBD1	TRBV19	.	TRBJ1-2	TGTGCCAGTAGTATAGATCTATCGACAGGGGGAGGCTACACCTTC	CASSIDLSTGGGYTF
.	TRBV6-1	.	TRBJ1-1	TGTGCCAGCAGTGAGGGAGGGTGGTCCACTGAAGCTTTCTTT	CASSEGGWSTEAFF
TRBD1	TRBV19	large	TRBJ2-6	TGTGCCAGTAGAAATCCGCCGGGACAGGGAAGCTCTGGGGCCAACGTCCTGACTTTC	CASRNPPGQGSSGANVLTF
.	TRBV7-9	.	TRBJ1-1	TGTGCCAGCACCCTCCCCTCCAACACTGAAGCTTTCTTT	CASTLPSNTEAFF
.	TRBV15	.	TRBJ1-5	TGTGCCACCAGCGGACACGGGCCCCAGCATTTT	CATSGHGPQHF
TRBD1	TRBV20-1	.	TRBJ2-1	TGCAGTGCTAGTACCCCAAGGGGGCAACTGAATGAGCAGTTCTTC	CSASTPRGQLNEQFF
.	TRBV7-9	.	TRBJ2-6	TGTGCTCCGAGCTCTGGGGCCAACGTCCTGACTTTC	CAPSSGANVLTF
.	TRBV3-1/TRBV3-2	.	TRBJ1-5	TGTGCCAGCAGCCAAGAATTAAATCAGCCCCAGCATTTT	CASSQELNQPQHF
TRBD1	TRBV10-3	.	TRBJ1-1	TGTGCCATCAGGGGGACAGGGAAAGCTTTCTTT	CAIRGTGKAFF
.	TRBV20-1	.	TRBJ1-1	TGCAGTGCTAGTGAAACCGGACAGTGGAACACTGAAGCTTTCTTT	CSASETGQWNTEAFF
TRBD1	TRBV5-1	.	TRBJ2-1	TGCGCCAGCAGCTTATTGGGGACAGGGCACAATGAGCAGTTCTTC	CASSLLGTGHNEQFF
.	TRBV5-6	.	TRBJ1-1	TGTGCCAGCAGCTTGGGAGGGTCTTCAACTGAAGCTTTCTTT	CASSLGGSSTEAFF
.	TRBV19	.	TRBJ1-2	TGTGCCAGTAGTATGAGACAGAACTATGGCTACACCTTC	CASSMRQNYGYTF
TRBD1	TRBV10-1	.	TRBJ2-2	TGCGCCAGCGGTCACAGGGGGCAGACCGGGGAGCTGTTTTTT	CASGHRGQTGELFF
TRBD1	TRBV27	.	TRBJ2-7	TGTGCCAGCAGTTCGACAGGGTCCTACGAGCAGTACTTC	CASSSTGSYEQYF
TRBD2	TRBV7-3	.	TRBJ2-3	TGTGCCAGCAGCCCAGGACTAAGCGGGGGAGATACGCAGTATTTT	CASSPGLSGGDTQYF
.	TRBV5-1	once	TRBJ2-7	TGCGCCAGCCGACAGTACTCCTACGAGCAGTACTTC	CASRQYSYEQYF
.	TRBV7-9	few	TRBJ1-2	TGTGCCAGCAGCCACAGGGTCTCGGAAGGCTACACCTTC	CASSHRVSEGYTF
.	TRBV1	once	TRBJ2-5	TGCACCAGCAGAACCAAACTAGCGGGGATTGAGACCCAGTACTTC	CTSRTKLAGIETQYF
.	TRBV4-3	.	TRBJ2-2	TGCGCCAGCCGGTGGTCGAACACCGGGGAGCTGTTTTTT	CASRWSNTGELFF